A selection of T cell receptor beta chains follows, all from one sample in a study of T cell responses to AZD1222 COVID-19 vaccine. Here immunoSEQ multiplex PCR was the method, and the copy in TCRdb shows in-frame clones only, minus some. The sample records around 100,000 clones, roughly 85% being singletons. This sample comprised peripheral blood, obtained 28 days after the second AZD1222 dose. These receptors were collected from an adult who received the AZD1222 COVID-19 vaccine. The CDR3 runs from the conserved cysteine through the conserved F or W. The D gene is left open where the match is weak. Size is omitted from some rows. Given values are once, few, many or a class for expanded clones.

TRBV14	-	TRBJ1-2	TRBD1	CASSTRTGAYGYTF	TGTGCCAGCAGCACCCGGACAGGGGCCTATGGCTACACCTTC
TRBV12-2	-	TRBJ1-5	-	CASRLAWVNQPQHF	TGTGCAAGTCGCTTAGCGTGGGTAAATCAGCCCCAGCATTTT
TRBV5-1	-	TRBJ1-1	-	CASSLAGDTEAFF	TGCGCCAGCAGCTTGGCGGGGGACACTGAAGCTTTCTTT
TRBV3-1/TRBV3-2	-	TRBJ2-7	TRBD2	CASSQELAGFYEQYF	TGTGCCAGCAGCCAAGAACTAGCGGGGTTCTACGAGCAGTACTTC
TRBV28	-	TRBJ2-3	-	CASSLGVQRSTDTQYF	TGTGCCAGCAGTTTAGGAGTCCAGCGGAGCACAGATACGCAGTATTTT
TRBV28	-	TRBJ1-1	-	CASSSSLEGPMNTEAFF	TGTGCCAGCAGTTCATCCCTAGAGGGGCCGATGAACACTGAAGCTTTCTTT
TRBV6-4	-	TRBJ2-1	-	CASSDEGEPHNEQFF	TGTGCCAGCAGTGACGAGGGGGAGCCTCACAATGAGCAGTTCTTC
TRBV28	-	TRBJ2-7	TRBD2	CASSYASGRAFSGDEQYF	TGTGCCAGCAGTTACGCTAGCGGGAGGGCCTTTTCTGGCGACGAGCAGTACTTC
TRBV28	few	TRBJ2-7	TRBD1	CASSDPGQGRYEQYF	TGTGCCAGCAGCGATCCGGGACAGGGGCGCTACGAGCAGTACTTC
TRBV5-6	-	TRBJ2-7	TRBD2	CASTSGTSGSWYF	TGTGCCAGCACCTCCGGGACTAGCGGTTCTTGGTACTTC
TRBV19	-	TRBJ1-5	TRBD1	CASTLRDRGNQPQHF	TGTGCCAGTACCCTTAGGGACAGAGGCAATCAGCCCCAGCATTTT
TRBV3-1/TRBV3-2	few	TRBJ1-4	-	CASSSYTGLSDEKLFF	TGTGCCAGCAGCTCTTATACAGGGCTTTCAGATGAAAAACTGTTTTTT
TRBV10-1	-	TRBJ1-4	-	CASVETGYEKLFF	TGCGCCAGCGTGGAGACAGGTTATGAAAAACTGTTTTTT
TRBV2	-	TRBJ1-2	-	CASSGGSSYGYTF	TGTGCCAGCAGTGGAGGCAGCTCCTATGGCTACACCTTC
TRBV29-1	-	TRBJ1-1	-	CSVGWTDTEAFF	TGCAGCGTTGGGTGGACGGACACTGAAGCTTTCTTT
TRBV24-1	-	TRBJ2-1	TRBD2	CATGLAGQNEQFF	TGTGCCACGGGACTAGCGGGACAGAATGAGCAGTTCTTC
TRBV24-1	-	TRBJ2-3	-	CATSGNTGFSDTQYF	TGTGCCACCAGTGGTAATACAGGGTTTTCAGATACGCAGTATTTT
TRBV10-1	once	TRBJ1-5	-	CASSRRGEGQPQHF	TGCGCCAGCAGTCGACGCGGGGAAGGTCAGCCCCAGCATTTT
TRBV5-4	-	TRBJ2-7	TRBD2	CASSLAGGPFDEQYF	TGTGCCAGCAGCTTGGCGGGAGGGCCCTTCGACGAGCAGTACTTC
TRBV6-5	-	TRBJ1-1	-	CASSRGTSMNTEAFF	TGTGCCAGCAGTCGAGGGACTTCGATGAACACTGAAGCTTTCTTT
TRBV2	-	TRBJ2-3	-	CASRKGDHSTDTQYF	TGTGCCAGCAGGAAGGGGGACCACTCCACAGATACGCAGTATTTT
TRBV30	-	TRBJ2-1	TRBD2	CAWSSGLAGLSYNEQFF	TGTGCCTGGAGTTCCGGACTAGCGGGACTCTCCTACAATGAGCAGTTCTTC
TRBV28	-	TRBJ2-1	TRBD2	CASSLLAGDTYNEQFF	TGTGCCAGCAGTTTACTAGCGGGAGACACCTACAATGAGCAGTTCTTC
TRBV7-2	-	TRBJ1-3	-	CASSVLSSGNTIYF	TGTGCCAGCAGCGTCTTGAGCTCTGGAAACACCATATATTTT
TRBV5-1	-	TRBJ1-2	TRBD1	CASSWDSRGSAIYTF	TGCGCCAGCAGCTGGGACAGCCGGGGATCGGCTATCTACACCTTC
TRBV3-1/TRBV3-2	once	TRBJ1-2	-	CASSQGGRYGYTF	TGTGCCAGCAGCCAAGGGGGTCGCTATGGCTACACCTTC
TRBV5-8	-	TRBJ2-7	TRBD2	CASRWTSGRNEQYF	TGTGCCAGCAGATGGACTAGCGGGAGAAATGAGCAGTACTTC
TRBV19	-	TRBJ1-5	-	CASRSRHLPYSNQPQHF	TGTGCCAGTAGATCTCGACACTTGCCATATAGCAATCAGCCCCAGCATTTT
TRBV25-1	-	TRBJ1-6	-	CASSEAGLVSPLHF	TGTGCCAGCAGTGAAGCAGGGCTAGTTTCACCCCTCCACTTT
TRBV27	-	TRBJ1-1	-	CASSLSGRLDF	TGTGCCAGCAGTTTATCAGGTCGGCTCGACTTT
TRBV6-5	few	TRBJ1-3	-	CASKMTRGSGNTIYF	TGTGCCAGCAAAATGACGCGGGGCTCTGGAAACACCATATATTTT
TRBV28	-	TRBJ1-4	-	CASSPRWSSANEKLFF	TGTGCCAGCAGCCCGAGGTGGAGTTCGGCTAATGAAAAACTGTTTTTT
TRBV30	-	TRBJ2-7	TRBD1	CACLIIGTGGYEQYF	TGTGCCTGCCTTATAATTGGGACAGGGGGCTACGAGCAGTACTTC
TRBV6-5	-	TRBJ1-1	-	CASKGGNMNTEAFF	TGTGCCAGCAAGGGCGGAAATATGAACACTGAAGCTTTCTTT
TRBV28	-	TRBJ2-7	TRBD1	CASSFNRDRLYEQYF	TGTGCCAGCAGTTTTAACCGGGACAGACTCTACGAGCAGTACTTC
TRBV18	-	TRBJ2-3	-	CASSPPTDTQYF	TGTGCCAGCTCACCACCGACAGATACGCAGTATTTT
TRBV6-2/TRBV6-3	-	TRBJ1-5	-	CASSYSNRALNQPQHF	TGTGCCAGCAGTTACTCGAACAGGGCCTTAAATCAGCCCCAGCATTTT
TRBV28	-	TRBJ2-7	-	CASSPLKMEGKGEQYF	TGTGCCAGCAGCCCCCTTAAGATGGAGGGGAAAGGGGAGCAGTACTTC
TRBV5-6	-	TRBJ1-2	TRBD1	CASSFRQGARRNYGYTF	TGTGCCAGCAGCTTTCGACAGGGCGCGAGAAGAAACTATGGCTACACCTTC
TRBV19	-	TRBJ1-2	TRBD1	CASQNLGQGIYGYTF	TGTGCCAGTCAGAACCTCGGACAGGGCATCTATGGCTACACCTTC
TRBV28	-	TRBJ1-5	-	CASSPLKQGSNQPQHF	TGTGCCAGCAGTCCGTTAAAACAGGGTTCCAATCAGCCCCAGCATTTT
TRBV7-9	-	TRBJ2-3	-	CASSLGRGRSTDTQYF	TGTGCCAGCAGCTTAGGCAGGGGACGTAGCACAGATACGCAGTATTTT
TRBV27	few	TRBJ1-1	-	CASRQLNTEAFF	TGTGCCAGTAGACAGCTCAACACTGAAGCTTTCTTT
TRBV15	-	TRBJ1-2	TRBD1	CATSRARTGVMGGYTF	TGTGCCACCAGCAGAGCCAGGACAGGGGTGATGGGGGGCTACACCTTC
TRBV29-1	once	TRBJ2-1	-	CSVEGPNSLFDDEQFF	TGCAGCGTTGAAGGCCCTAATTCCCTCTTCGACGATGAGCAGTTCTTC
TRBV5-1	-	TRBJ1-1	-	CASSLGKETEAFF	TGCGCCAGCAGCTTAGGAAAGGAGACTGAAGCTTTCTTT
TRBV18	-	TRBJ1-2	-	CASSLDGTSYGYTF	TGTGCCAGCTCACTGGACGGAACCTCCTATGGCTACACCTTC
TRBV7-9	-	TRBJ1-2	-	CASSKGLNYGYTF	TGTGCCAGCAGCAAGGGCCTTAACTATGGCTACACCTTC
TRBV29-1	-	TRBJ1-4	-	CSVGGRDEKLFF	TGCAGCGTTGGGGGGCGCGATGAAAAACTGTTTTTT
TRBV6-2/TRBV6-3	-	TRBJ1-6	TRBD1	CASSYSRGRPNSPLHF	TGTGCCAGCAGTTACTCCAGGGGGCGACCTAATTCACCCCTCCACTTT
TRBV7-2	-	TRBJ2-3	-	CASSFQGGTDTQYF	TGTGCCAGCAGCTTTCAGGGGGGGACAGATACGCAGTATTTT
TRBV9	-	TRBJ1-3	-	CASSPDPFSGNTIYF	TGTGCCAGCAGCCCAGACCCGTTCTCTGGAAACACCATATATTTT
TRBV18	-	TRBJ2-6	-	CASSRTGSGANVLTF	TGTGCCAGCTCCCGAACAGGGTCTGGGGCCAACGTCCTGACTTTC
TRBV5-1	-	TRBJ2-5	-	CASRVGGLGETQYF	TGCGCCAGCAGGGTCGGGGGGCTGGGAGAGACCCAGTACTTC
TRBV19	-	TRBJ1-2	-	CASSRGREGHYGYTF	TGTGCCAGTAGTAGGGGCAGGGAAGGGCACTATGGCTACACCTTC